The entry below gives a single T cell receptor (beta chain) sequence along with its context. Its antigen remains unknown. The data stem from a study of response to subunit inactivated influenza vaccine. TCRdb itself ran the RT-PCR reads through MiXCR, one entry per CDR3 protein. The sample comprises 530,000 or so distinct CDR3 sequences, roughly 15% of which are singletons, and over 8.5% rests with the top ten. Broader study findings: Authors proposed each seasonal influenza vaccination draws in few new T cells.

The specimen comprised PBMCs from blood, sampled approximately 12 days after vaccination. This TCR derives from a man aged 50-59 years who received an inactivated influenza vaccine.

CDR3 region: CASSGQLSDTQYF. In DNA form, the CDR3 reads TGTGCCAGCAGCGGACAGCTATCAGATACGCAGTATTTT. The chain couples TRBV6-2 or TRBV6-3 to TRBJ2-3, with D perhaps matching TRBD1 (6 bases). V was trimmed by 6 bases and J by 4 bases, leaving 11 bases between them. Germline loops: CDR1 MNHEY, CDR2 SVGEGT. The CDR3 covers 13 residues.